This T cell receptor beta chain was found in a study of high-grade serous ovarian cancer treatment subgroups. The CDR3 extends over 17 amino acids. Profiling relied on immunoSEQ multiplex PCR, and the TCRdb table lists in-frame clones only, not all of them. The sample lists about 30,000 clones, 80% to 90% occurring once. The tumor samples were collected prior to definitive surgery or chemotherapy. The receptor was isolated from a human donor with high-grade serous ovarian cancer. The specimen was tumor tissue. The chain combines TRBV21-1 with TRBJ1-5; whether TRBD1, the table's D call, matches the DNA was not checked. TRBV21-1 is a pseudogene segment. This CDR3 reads CASSYRPDRRLNQPQHF. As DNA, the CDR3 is TGTGCCAGCAGCTATCGCCCGGACAGGAGACTCAATCAGCCCCAGCATTTT.